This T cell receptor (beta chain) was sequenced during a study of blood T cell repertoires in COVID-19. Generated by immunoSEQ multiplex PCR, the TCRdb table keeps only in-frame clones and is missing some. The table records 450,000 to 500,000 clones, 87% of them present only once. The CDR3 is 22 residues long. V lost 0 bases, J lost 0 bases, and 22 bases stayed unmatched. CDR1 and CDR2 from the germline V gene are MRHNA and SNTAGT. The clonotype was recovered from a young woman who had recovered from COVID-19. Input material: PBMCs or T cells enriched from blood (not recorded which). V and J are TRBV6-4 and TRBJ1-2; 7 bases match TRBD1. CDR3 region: CASSDSEPVENRDSLSNYGYTF. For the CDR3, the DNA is TGTGCCAGCAGTGACTCGGAACCCGTTGAAAACCGGGACAGCCTATCTAACTATGGCTACACCTTC.